A selection of T cell receptor beta chains follows, all from one sample in a study of glioma-infiltrating T cells after dendritic cell vaccination. TCRdb keeps only in-frame clones here, not all; method: immunoSEQ multiplex PCR. The profile covers about 82,000 clones, with 85% to 90% appearing a single time and approximately 2.9% taken by the ten largest. This specimen was blood, taken before dendritic cell vaccination. These receptors were taken from a human donor with glioblastoma. Both conserved end residues are part of each CDR3. The order of the fields is D gene, clone size, V gene, J gene, CDR3 DNA, CDR3 protein. The D gene is left open where the match is weak. Rows may omit the clone size; those that give it use once, few, many or a size class.

>-|-|TRBV6-6|TRBJ2-3
TGTGCCAGCAGTTACGGCTCCCTTAGCACAGATACGCAGTATTTT
CASSYGSLSTDTQYF
>-|-|TRBV20-1|TRBJ1-4
TGCAGTGCAGAGGGGGGGGAAAAACTGTTTTTT
CSAEGGEKLFF
>-|-|TRBV15|TRBJ2-1
TGTGCCACCAGCAGAGATGTAGTCGTTGAGCAGTTCTTC
CATSRDVVVEQFF
>-|once|TRBV30|TRBJ2-3
TGTGCCTGGAGTTTCGCTAGCGATAGCTCAGATACGCAGTATTTT
CAWSFASDSSDTQYF
>-|-|TRBV6-5|TRBJ1-5
TGTGCCAGCAGGCGACAGAGACATAGCAATCAGCCCCAGCATTTT
CASRRQRHSNQPQHF
>TRBD2|-|TRBV10-2|TRBJ2-3
TGCGCCAGCAGACCAGCGGGAGTGACAGATACGCAGTATTTT
CASRPAGVTDTQYF
>TRBD1|-|TRBV18|TRBJ2-1
TGTGCCAGCTCAACCCGACAGGGGGCAGGATACAATGAGCAGTTCTTC
CASSTRQGAGYNEQFF
>-|once|TRBV6-1|TRBJ1-1
TGTGCCAGCAGTGAATGGGCAGTTGAAGCTTTCTTT
CASSEWAVEAFF
>-|-|TRBV7-8|TRBJ2-6
TGTGCCAGCAGACCCTCAGGGGTCGGGGCCAACGTCCTGACTTTC
CASRPSGVGANVLTF
>TRBD2|-|TRBV29-1|TRBJ2-7
TGCAGCGTTGCACTAGCGGGGGGAGGTTCCGAGCAGTACTTC
CSVALAGGGSEQYF
>-|-|TRBV19|TRBJ1-1
TGTGCCAGTAGTATAGAGGGTAACAGGGAAGCTTTCTTT
CASSIEGNREAFF
>-|-|TRBV5-3|TRBJ1-1
TGTGCCAGAAGCCACAATGTTGAAGCTTTCTTT
CARSHNVEAFF
>TRBD1|-|TRBV30|TRBJ2-2
TGTGCCTGGTCCGCCGGACAGGGAGGAACCGGGGAGCTGTTTTTT
CAWSAGQGGTGELFF
>TRBD1|-|TRBV7-2|TRBJ2-5
TGTGCCAGCAGCTTAGTTGGGGGACAGACAGAGACCCAGTACTTC
CASSLVGGQTETQYF
>-|-|TRBV6-1|TRBJ1-1
TGTGCCAGCAGTGTGGGGCCGGACGGAGCTTTCTTT
CASSVGPDGAFF
>-|-|TRBV29-1|TRBJ1-4
TGCAGCGTTGGACTGGAGAAACTGTTTTTT
CSVGLEKLFF
>-|-|TRBV4-2|TRBJ2-7
TGTGCCAGCAGCCAGGAGGGCAGGGCCGCCTACGAGCAGTACTTC
CASSQEGRAAYEQYF